The rows below give T cell receptor beta chains drawn from one sample of a study of blood T cell repertoires in COVID-19. Repertoires were generated with immunoSEQ multiplex PCR, while TCRdb's copy carries only in-frame clones and drops some. The sample holds approximately 84,000 clones; about 90% are singletons and the top ten take about 1.6%. The sample consisted of peripheral blood. The receptors originated from a human donor with active COVID-19. The donor label of this sample is uncertain. Both conserved end residues are part of each CDR3. D genes are given only for firm matches. The size entry is marked missing in some rows and otherwise reads once, few, many or a size class.

-	TRBV10-1	-	TRBJ1-2	TGCGCCAGCAGTGAGATGAGCTCTAACTATGGCTACACCTTC	CASSEMSSNYGYTF
-	TRBV2	-	TRBJ1-2	TGTGCCAGCAGTGAAGCGCTCAGGGATATATTTGGCTACACCTTC	CASSEALRDIFGYTF
-	TRBV5-4	-	TRBJ1-6	TGTGCCAGCAGCTTGGGACGACAGTATAATTCACCCCTCCACTTT	CASSLGRQYNSPLHF
-	TRBV4-3	-	TRBJ1-1	TGCGCCAGCAGCCAAGATAATCCCAACGGGGATAACACTGAAGCTTTCTTT	CASSQDNPNGDNTEAFF
TRBD1	TRBV7-8	-	TRBJ2-7	TGTGCCAGCAGCCGGGGACAGGGGGCGGGGGAGCAGTACTTC	CASSRGQGAGEQYF
TRBD2	TRBV7-3	-	TRBJ2-3	TGTGCCAGCAGCTTAGGTGTAGGACTAGCAGGCACAGATACGCAGTATTTT	CASSLGVGLAGTDTQYF
-	TRBV2	once	TRBJ1-1	TGTGCCAGCAGTGAAGAGCAGGGCTCTGAAGCTTTCTTT	CASSEEQGSEAFF
TRBD1	TRBV19	few	TRBJ1-1	TGTGCCAGTAGTCATTCCGGGACAGATGCTTTCTTT	CASSHSGTDAFF
-	TRBV7-2	-	TRBJ1-6	TGTGCCAGCAGCTCGCCCGGGGGGAGGAATAATTCACCCCTCCACTTT	CASSSPGGRNNSPLHF
TRBD1	TRBV7-9	-	TRBJ1-4	TGTGCCAGCAGCTTAGTGGGGACAGATAATGAAAAACTGTTTTTT	CASSLVGTDNEKLFF
TRBD2	TRBV5-1	-	TRBJ2-7	TGCGCCAGCAGCTTTTCTGAGGGAGGGATCTACGAGCAGTACTTC	CASSFSEGGIYEQYF
TRBD1	TRBV27	-	TRBJ2-1	TGTGCCAGCAGTTACGACAGGGGGCTTTGGAATGAGCAGTTCTTC	CASSYDRGLWNEQFF
TRBD2	TRBV19	-	TRBJ2-1	TGTGCCAGTAGTAACCCGGGACTAACGAACAATGAGCAGTTCTTC	CASSNPGLTNNEQFF
TRBD2	TRBV3-1/TRBV3-2	-	TRBJ2-1	TGTGCCAGCAGCCAAGAGGCTAGCGGGGGGTATGAGCAGTTCTTC	CASSQEASGGYEQFF
-	TRBV28	-	TRBJ2-7	TGTGCCAGCGCTACCAGGGCCGAGCAGTACTTC	CASATRAEQYF
-	TRBV25-1	-	TRBJ2-7	TGTGCCAGGCGGGCTTCTCCTCTACTCGAGCAGTACTTC	CARRASPLLEQYF
TRBD1	TRBV11-2	-	TRBJ1-4	TGTGCCAGCAGCTCCAGGGGGCGGGCTGAAAAACTGTTTTTT	CASSSRGRAEKLFF
-	TRBV7-9	-	TRBJ1-2	TGTGCCAGCAGCCGCCAGGGAACTAACTATGGCTACACCTTC	CASSRQGTNYGYTF
TRBD1	TRBV7-9	-	TRBJ1-2	TGTGCCAGCAGCCCACTGCTACAGGGGATCTATGGCTACACCTTC	CASSPLLQGIYGYTF
-	TRBV2	-	TRBJ1-1	TGTGCCAGCGCCGAGGGAGCCCGTGAAGCTTTCTTT	CASAEGAREAFF
TRBD2	TRBV2	-	TRBJ2-3	TGTGCCAGCAGTGAGGGGACTAGCGGGGTGGGCGATACGCAGTATTTT	CASSEGTSGVGDTQYF
-	TRBV7-6	-	TRBJ2-7	TGTGCCAGCAGCTTAGCTGACAACAAGGCCTACGAGCAGTACTTC	CASSLADNKAYEQYF
-	TRBV6-2/TRBV6-3	-	TRBJ1-1	TGTGCCAGCAGTTACTCGACCAGGGCAAACACTGAAGCTTTCTTT	CASSYSTRANTEAFF
TRBD2	TRBV11-2	-	TRBJ2-5	TGTGCCAGCAGCTTAGTGGTTCGCGGGGGGTTCCGCCAAGAGACCCAGTACTTC	CASSLVVRGGFRQETQYF
-	TRBV2	-	TRBJ1-2	TGTGCCAGCAGTGAAGCCGGGTTGAGCTATGGCTACACCTTC	CASSEAGLSYGYTF
-	TRBV24-1	-	TRBJ1-3	TGTGCCACCAGTGTGTCAGGGCAAACTCGTAAGAGAGGAAACACCATATATTTT	CATSVSGQTRKRGNTIYF
TRBD1	TRBV14	-	TRBJ1-1	TGTGCCAGCAGGCGACAGGGGGCAGACACTGAAGCTTTCTTT	CASRRQGADTEAFF
-	TRBV27	few	TRBJ2-1	TGTGCCAGCAGTGCAGGGGCAGGGCGGGGGTACTACAATGAGCAGTTCTTC	CASSAGAGRGYYNEQFF
-	TRBV28	-	TRBJ1-5	TGTGCCAGCAGTTTATCTTGGGGGGTACATCAGCCCCAGCATTTT	CASSLSWGVHQPQHF
-	TRBV9	-	TRBJ2-5	TGTGCCAGCAGCGAGGGGAGGTTATTCGTCCAAGAGACCCAGTACTTC	CASSEGRLFVQETQYF
TRBD2	TRBV11-2	-	TRBJ2-7	TGTGCCAGCAGCTTAGAACTAGCGGGGGCCCGACAGTACTTC	CASSLELAGARQYF
TRBD1	TRBV9	-	TRBJ1-2	TGTGCCAGCAGCTCACGACAGGGGGGGATCGGCTATGGCTACACCTTC	CASSSRQGGIGYGYTF
-	TRBV7-6	-	TRBJ2-2	TGTGCCAGCAGCCCTTCTAGAACCCGGGACACCGGGGAGCTGTTTTTT	CASSPSRTRDTGELFF
-	TRBV27	-	TRBJ1-1	TGTGCCAGCAGTTTCTTGCGGGTCAGAGGCACTGAAGCTTTCTTT	CASSFLRVRGTEAFF
TRBD1	TRBV5-1	once	TRBJ1-1	TGCGCCAGCAGCACCGGACAGGGGAACACTGAAGCTTTCTTT	CASSTGQGNTEAFF
-	TRBV19	-	TRBJ1-1	TGTGCCAGTAAGGCCTGGGGGGGTGCCACTGAAGCTTTCTTT	CASKAWGGATEAFF
TRBD1	TRBV3-1/TRBV3-2	-	TRBJ1-3	TGTGCCAGCAGCGAACAGGGGGCAGGAAACACCATATATTTT	CASSEQGAGNTIYF
TRBD1	TRBV5-1	-	TRBJ1-6	TGCGCCAGCAGCTTGGGACAGGGATCACCCCTCCACTTT	CASSLGQGSPLHF
-	TRBV7-2	-	TRBJ1-1	TGTGCCAGCAGCTTAGTACAGGGTGGAGCTTTCTTT	CASSLVQGGAFF
-	TRBV7-9	-	TRBJ2-6	TGTGCCAGCAGACCAGGGATTAGGGGAAGCATACCTGGGGCCAACGTCCTGACTTTC	CASRPGIRGSIPGANVLTF
-	TRBV30	-	TRBJ2-2	TGTGCCTGGAGTGTACGTAGCGTTAACACCGGGGAGCTGTTTTTT	CAWSVRSVNTGELFF
-	TRBV21-1	-	TRBJ1-1	TGTGCCACTCCTCTTCTAGGGGACACTGAAGCTTTCTTT	CATPLLGDTEAFF
TRBD2	TRBV4-1	once	TRBJ2-5	TGCGCCAGCAGCGCGGGACTAGGGGAAGAGACCCAGTACTTC	CASSAGLGEETQYF